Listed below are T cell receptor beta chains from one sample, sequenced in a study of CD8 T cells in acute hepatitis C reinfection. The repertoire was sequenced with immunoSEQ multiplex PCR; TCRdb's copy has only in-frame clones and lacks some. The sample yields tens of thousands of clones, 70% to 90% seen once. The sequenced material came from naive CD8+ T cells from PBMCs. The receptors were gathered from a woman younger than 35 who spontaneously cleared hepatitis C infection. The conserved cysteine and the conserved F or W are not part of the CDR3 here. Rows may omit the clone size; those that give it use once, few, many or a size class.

CDR3 protein: ASSIDRPKLQGQGNTGELF
J gene: TRBJ2-2
V gene: TRBV19
clone size: -

CDR3 protein: ASVPGTGLQPQH
J gene: TRBJ1-5
V gene: TRBV12-5
clone size: -

CDR3 protein: ASSLGGGLYGYT
J gene: TRBJ1-2
V gene: TRBV7-9
clone size: -

CDR3 protein: ASSLREFNNEQF
J gene: TRBJ2-1
V gene: TRBV7-3
clone size: -

CDR3 protein: ASSFGTGSNYT
J gene: TRBJ1-2
V gene: TRBV7-2
clone size: -

CDR3 protein: ASSQRDRGYYEQY
J gene: TRBJ2-7
V gene: TRBV7-6
clone size: -

CDR3 protein: ASSSTGHDYGYT
J gene: TRBJ1-2
V gene: TRBV7-3
clone size: -

CDR3 protein: ASSQGTGTEAF
J gene: TRBJ1-1
V gene: TRBV4-2
clone size: once

CDR3 protein: ASSLPPAGVHNEQF
J gene: TRBJ2-1
V gene: TRBV4-1
clone size: few

CDR3 protein: ASSGGIEQF
J gene: TRBJ2-1
V gene: TRBV2
clone size: -